Listed below are T cell receptor beta chains from one sample, sequenced in a study. One entry per CDR3 protein results from TCRdb running MiXCR on the 5' RACE reads. The table lists about 8,900 distinct CDR3 sequences, 27% of them singletons. Source material: naive CD4+ T cells sorted from a lymph node. The receptors here all came from a female donor with breast cancer. Each CDR3 is given with its conserved first and last residue.

TRBV5-1	TRBJ2-1	CASSLDWDDHNEQFF
TRBV9	TRBJ2-1	CASSVRGSSYNEQFF
TRBV5-1	TRBJ2-1	CASGWAGTGGSEQFF
TRBV5-1	TRBJ1-1	CASSSDTNTEAFF
TRBV18	TRBJ1-5	CASSPGEGAQPQHF
TRBV11-2	TRBJ1-2	CASSRGQGPTRGYTF
TRBV20-1	TRBJ1-1	CSANRGFGTGIAEAFF
TRBV5-1	TRBJ1-2	CASSLAGDSYGYTF
TRBV6-6	TRBJ1-5	CASSYSRGGGPNQPQHF
TRBV29-1	TRBJ2-7	CSSSPGRWGPFSYEQYF
TRBV12-3/TRBV12-4	TRBJ1-2	CASSPQGRRRGYTF
TRBV20-1	TRBJ2-1	CSARGPQGSYNEQFF
TRBV20-1	TRBJ2-7	CSAPPGLANRNSYEQYF
TRBV27	TRBJ2-7	CASNSAASGTYEQYF
TRBV5-1	TRBJ2-7	CASSQDTNTYEQYF
TRBV20-1	TRBJ1-2	CSAQRTGYGYTF
TRBV6-6	TRBJ1-5	CASSSVSNQPQHF
TRBV20-1	TRBJ2-1	CSARGPAGGLYERFF
TRBV5-1	TRBJ1-5	CASSPTAGSNQPQHF
TRBV2	TRBJ2-1	CASSPGLAANNEQFF
TRBV7-9	TRBJ2-3	CASSLEGQGADTQYF
TRBV9	TRBJ1-4	CASSEGEATNEKLFF
TRBV12-3/TRBV12-4	TRBJ2-1	CASSTGALAANNEQFF
TRBV29-1	TRBJ2-7	CSVLLPGYNYGQYF
TRBV29-1	TRBJ1-1	CSVGRDRLNTEAFF
TRBV20-1	TRBJ1-5	CSARSGTGDGQPQHF
TRBV5-1	TRBJ2-7	CASSRGTGEDEQYF
TRBV6-6	TRBJ2-7	CASSYSGQGFHEQYF
TRBV30	TRBJ2-7	CASTRPLSYEQYF
TRBV7-6	TRBJ1-2	CASSSGRGLDGYTF
TRBV7-2	TRBJ2-5	CASSGQRQETQYF
TRBV24-1	TRBJ2-1	CATTGLRDAYNEQFF
TRBV5-1	TRBJ2-7	CASSLEGHTSYEQYF
TRBV29-1	TRBJ2-1	CSVNVGTSGNPRHNEQFF
TRBV18	TRBJ2-7	CASRRDSYEQYF
TRBV19	TRBJ2-3	CASSRRGFGADTQYF
TRBV12-3/TRBV12-4	TRBJ2-1	CASSPGLRPGNEQFF
TRBV4-1	TRBJ2-1	CASSQNPGLAGGSRYNEQFF
TRBV6-5	TRBJ1-5	CASRATGQGRVQPQHF
TRBV2	TRBJ2-7	CASSADISYELYF